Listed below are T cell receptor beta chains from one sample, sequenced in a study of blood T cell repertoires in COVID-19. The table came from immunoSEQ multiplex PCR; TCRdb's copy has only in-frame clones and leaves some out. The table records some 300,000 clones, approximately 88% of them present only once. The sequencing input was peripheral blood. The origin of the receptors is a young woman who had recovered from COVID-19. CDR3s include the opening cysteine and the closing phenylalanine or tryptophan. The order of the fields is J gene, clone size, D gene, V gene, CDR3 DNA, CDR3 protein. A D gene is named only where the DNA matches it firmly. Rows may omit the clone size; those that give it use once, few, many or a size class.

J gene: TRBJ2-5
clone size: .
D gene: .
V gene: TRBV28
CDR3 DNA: TGTGCCAGCAGTTTACCTGCGGACCAAGAGACCCAGTACTTC
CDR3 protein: CASSLPADQETQYF

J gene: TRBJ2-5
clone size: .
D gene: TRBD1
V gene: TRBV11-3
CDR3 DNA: TGTGCCAGCAGCATCGGACAGGGCGAGACCCAGTACTTC
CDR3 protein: CASSIGQGETQYF

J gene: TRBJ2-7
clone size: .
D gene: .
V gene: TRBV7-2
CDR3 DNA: TGTGCCAGCAGCTTAGATCCACAGCCAACCTACGAGCAGTACTTC
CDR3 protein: CASSLDPQPTYEQYF

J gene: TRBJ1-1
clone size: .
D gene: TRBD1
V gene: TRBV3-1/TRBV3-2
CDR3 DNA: TGTGCCAGCAGCCGCACAGGGGACACTGAAGCTTTCTTT
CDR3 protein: CASSRTGDTEAFF

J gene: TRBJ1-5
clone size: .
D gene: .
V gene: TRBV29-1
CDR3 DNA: TGCAGCGTTGTTGGGGGCGCCAATCAGCCCCAGCATTTT
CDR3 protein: CSVVGGANQPQHF

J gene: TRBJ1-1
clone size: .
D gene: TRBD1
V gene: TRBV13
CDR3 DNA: TGTGCCAGCCTTCAGGGGGGAAACACTGAAGCTTTCTTT
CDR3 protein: CASLQGGNTEAFF

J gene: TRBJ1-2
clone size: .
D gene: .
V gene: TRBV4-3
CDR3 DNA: TGCGCCAGCAGCCAAGATAGGGGTCCTAACTATGGCTACACCTTC
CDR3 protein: CASSQDRGPNYGYTF

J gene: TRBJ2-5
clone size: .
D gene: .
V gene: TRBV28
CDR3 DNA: TGTGCCAGCAGCAAACTCAGGGGTGGAGAGACCCAGTACTTC
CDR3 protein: CASSKLRGGETQYF

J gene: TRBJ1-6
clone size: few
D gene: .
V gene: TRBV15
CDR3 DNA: TGTGCCACCAGCCCCGGGAGGGGAGGATCACCCCTCCACTTT
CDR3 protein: CATSPGRGGSPLHF

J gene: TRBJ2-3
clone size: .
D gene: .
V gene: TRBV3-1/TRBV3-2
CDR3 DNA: TGTGCCAGCAGCCAAGAGGGCTCGGTTCTGACGCAGTATTTT
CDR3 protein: CASSQEGSVLTQYF

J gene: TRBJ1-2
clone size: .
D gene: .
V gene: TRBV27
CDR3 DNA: TGTGCCAGCTCCCTTAGGGGTTTTAACTATGGCTACACCTTC
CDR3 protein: CASSLRGFNYGYTF

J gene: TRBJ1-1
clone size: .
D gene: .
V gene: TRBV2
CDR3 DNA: TGTGCCAGCGGCCTCGGGTCGAACACTGAAGCTTTCTTT
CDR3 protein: CASGLGSNTEAFF